Detailed here is one TCR beta chain. CDR3 size: 11 residues. Germline V gene sequence: CDR1 MNHEY, CDR2 SVGAGI. The data were obtained in a study of cytomegalovirus exposure and HLA in healthy donors. The PCR had 60 Vbeta and 13 Jbeta primers. TCRdb keeps only in-frame clones here, not all; method: immunoSEQ multiplex PCR. The table records 200,000 to 250,000 clones, approximately 81% of them present only once. Sequencing was done on a sample of PBMCs. The TCR was taken from a man in his thirties or forties in good health and CMV-seronegative. The rearrangement uses TRBV6-5 and TRBJ2-5, with D possibly TRBD2 on 6 matching bases. The J call may be wrong; the DNA end is better matched by TRBJ2-7. The CDR3 sequence is CASRRDHEQYF. CDR3 sequence (DNA): TGTGCCAGCAGGCGGGATCACGAGCAGTACTTC.